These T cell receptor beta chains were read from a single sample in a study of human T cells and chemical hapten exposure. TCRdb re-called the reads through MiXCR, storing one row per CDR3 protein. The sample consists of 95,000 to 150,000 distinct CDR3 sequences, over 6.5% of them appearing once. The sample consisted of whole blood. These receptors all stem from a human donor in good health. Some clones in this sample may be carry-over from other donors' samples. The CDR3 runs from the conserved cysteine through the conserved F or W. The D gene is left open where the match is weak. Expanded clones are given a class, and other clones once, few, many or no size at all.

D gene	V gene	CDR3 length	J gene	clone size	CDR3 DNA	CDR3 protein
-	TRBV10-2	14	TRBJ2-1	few	TGCGCCAGCAGTGGCCCTTCCTCCTACAATGAGCAGTTCTTC	CASSGPSSYNEQFF
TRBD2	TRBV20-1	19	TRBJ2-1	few	TGCAGTGCTAGAGCTCCCGGCTGGCGGGGGGCGAGCTCCTACAATGAGCAGTTCTTC	CSARAPGWRGASSYNEQFF
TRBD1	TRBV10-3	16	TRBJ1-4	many	TGTGCCAGCAGAACAGGGGGCATTGGTCCTAATGAAAAACTGTTTTTT	CASRTGGIGPNEKLFF
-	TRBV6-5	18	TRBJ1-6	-	TGTGCCAGCAGTTTTACTTGGACAGCCTTAGCATTTAGGGCGCCCCTCCACTTT	CASSFTWTALAFRAPLHF
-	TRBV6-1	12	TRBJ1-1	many	TGTGCCAGCAGCCTATGGGGGACTGAAGCTTTCTTT	CASSLWGTEAFF
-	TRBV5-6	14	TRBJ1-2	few	TGTGCCAGCAGCTCCTCTCTTTTGGGGGGCAGTTTCTACTTC	CASSSSLLGGSFYF
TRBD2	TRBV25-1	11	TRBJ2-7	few	TGTGCCACCGGGGGGGGAGGCGAGCAGTACTTC	CATGGGGEQYF
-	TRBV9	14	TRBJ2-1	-	TGTGCCAGCAGCTCTCCCAGGGCCCACAATGAGCAGTTCTTC	CASSSPRAHNEQFF
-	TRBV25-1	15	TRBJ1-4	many	TGTGCCAGCAGTGGACCGACGCGTTATGGGGAAAAACTGTTTTTT	CASSGPTRYGEKLFF
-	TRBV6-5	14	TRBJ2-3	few	TGTGCCAGCAGTTGGAGGGGCTCTGAAGATACGCAGTATTTT	CASSWRGSEDTQYF
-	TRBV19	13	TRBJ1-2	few	TGTGCCAGTAGTCAGGACAGCAACTATGGCTACACCTTC	CASSQDSNYGYTF
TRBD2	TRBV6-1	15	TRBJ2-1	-	TGTGCCAGCAGGCATTCTAGCGGGATTCTCAATGAGCAGTTCTTC	CASRHSSGILNEQFF
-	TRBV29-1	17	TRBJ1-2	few	TGCAGCGTTGAAGAGGAGGAGGGGGGCTTGGCTAACTATGGCTACACCTTC	CSVEEEEGGLANYGYTF
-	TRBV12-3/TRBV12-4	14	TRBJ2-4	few	TGTGCCAGCTGTCGACAGAACGTGATGAACATTCAGTACTTC	CASCRQNVMNIQYF
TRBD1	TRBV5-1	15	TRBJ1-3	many	TGCGCCAGTCGTCGGACAGGTCTCTCTGGAAACACCATATATTTT	CASRRTGLSGNTIYF
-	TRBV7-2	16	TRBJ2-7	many	TGTGCCAGCAGCCCCCTGGGTACCGATGGAAACTACGAGCAGTACTTC	CASSPLGTDGNYEQYF
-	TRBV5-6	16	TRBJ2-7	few	TGTGCCAGCAGCGGACTTGTCGGGGTAAAGGAGTACGAGCAGTACTTC	CASSGLVGVKEYEQYF
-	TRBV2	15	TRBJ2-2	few	TGTGCCAGCAGTCAAGGGAGCCCATACACCGGGGAGCTGTTTTTT	CASSQGSPYTGELFF
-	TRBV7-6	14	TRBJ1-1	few	TGTGCCAGCAGCTTAGCGCTGGGGAACACTGAAGCTTTCTTT	CASSLALGNTEAFF
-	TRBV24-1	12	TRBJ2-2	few	TGTGCCACCAGTACCATGACCGGGGAGCTGTTTTTT	CATSTMTGELFF
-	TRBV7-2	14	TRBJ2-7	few	TGTGCCAGCAGTCTGGTCGGGGCCGGGGACGAGCAGTACTTC	CASSLVGAGDEQYF
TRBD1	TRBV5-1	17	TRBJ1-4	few	TGCGCCAGCAGCTTGGGGACAGGGGAAATGGCTAATGAAAAACTGTTTTTT	CASSLGTGEMANEKLFF